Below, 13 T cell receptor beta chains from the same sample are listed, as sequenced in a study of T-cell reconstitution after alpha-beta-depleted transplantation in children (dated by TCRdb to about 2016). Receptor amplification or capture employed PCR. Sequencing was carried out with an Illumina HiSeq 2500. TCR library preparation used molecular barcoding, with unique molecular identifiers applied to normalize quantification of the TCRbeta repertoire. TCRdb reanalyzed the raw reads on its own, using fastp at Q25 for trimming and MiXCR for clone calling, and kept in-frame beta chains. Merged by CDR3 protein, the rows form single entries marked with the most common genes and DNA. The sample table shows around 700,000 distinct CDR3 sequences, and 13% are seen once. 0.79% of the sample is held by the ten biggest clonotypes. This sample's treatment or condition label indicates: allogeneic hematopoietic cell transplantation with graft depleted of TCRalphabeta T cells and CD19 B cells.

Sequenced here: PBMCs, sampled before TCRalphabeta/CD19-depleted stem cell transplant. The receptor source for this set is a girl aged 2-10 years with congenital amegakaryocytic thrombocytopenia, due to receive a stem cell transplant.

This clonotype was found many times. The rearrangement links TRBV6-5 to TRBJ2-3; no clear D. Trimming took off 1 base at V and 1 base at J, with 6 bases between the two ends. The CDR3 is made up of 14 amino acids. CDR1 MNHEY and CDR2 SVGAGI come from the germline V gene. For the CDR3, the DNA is TGTGCCAGCAGTTACTTGGCAGGCACAGATACGCAGTATTTT. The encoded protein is CASSYLAGTDTQYF.

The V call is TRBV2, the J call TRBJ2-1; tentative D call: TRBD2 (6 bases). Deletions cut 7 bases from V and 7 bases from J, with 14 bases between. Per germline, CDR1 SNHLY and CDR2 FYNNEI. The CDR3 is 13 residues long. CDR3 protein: CASNGGTVNEQFF. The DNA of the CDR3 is TGTGCCAGCAATGGCGGGACCGTAAATGAGCAGTTCTTC.

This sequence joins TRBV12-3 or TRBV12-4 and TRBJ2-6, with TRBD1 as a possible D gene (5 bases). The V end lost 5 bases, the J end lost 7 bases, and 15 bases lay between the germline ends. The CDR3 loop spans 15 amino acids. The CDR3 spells CASSTPWTRANVLTF. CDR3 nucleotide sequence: TGTGCCAGCAGTACCCCCTGGACAAGAGCCAACGTCCTGACTTTC.

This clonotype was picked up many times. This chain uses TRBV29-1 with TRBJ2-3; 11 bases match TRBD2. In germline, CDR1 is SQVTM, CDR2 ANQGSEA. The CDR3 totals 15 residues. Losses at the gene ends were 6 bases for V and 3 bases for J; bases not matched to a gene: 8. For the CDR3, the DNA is TGCAGCGTAGCCGGGACTAGCGGACCTACAGATACGCAGTATTTT. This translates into CSVAGTSGPTDTQYF.

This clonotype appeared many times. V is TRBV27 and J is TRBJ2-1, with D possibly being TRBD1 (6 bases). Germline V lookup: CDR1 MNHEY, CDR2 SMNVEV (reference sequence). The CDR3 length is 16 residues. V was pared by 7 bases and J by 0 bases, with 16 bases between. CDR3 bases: TGTGCCAGCAACCCATCAGGGGAGAGCTCCTACAATGAGCAGTTCTTC. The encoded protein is CASNPSGESSYNEQFF.

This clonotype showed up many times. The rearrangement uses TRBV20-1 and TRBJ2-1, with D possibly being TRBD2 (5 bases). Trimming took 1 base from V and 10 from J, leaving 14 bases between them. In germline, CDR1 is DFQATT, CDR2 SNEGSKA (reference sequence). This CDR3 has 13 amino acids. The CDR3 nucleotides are TGCAGTGCTAGAGGACTAATCCGGGTCGAGCAGTTCTTC. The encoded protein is CSARGLIRVEQFF.

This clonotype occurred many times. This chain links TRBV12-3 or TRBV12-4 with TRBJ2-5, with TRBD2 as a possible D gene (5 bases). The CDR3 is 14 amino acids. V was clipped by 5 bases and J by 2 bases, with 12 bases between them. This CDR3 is CASSPGLGQETQYF. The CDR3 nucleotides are TGTGCCAGCAGTCCCGGACTGGGGCAAGAGACCCAGTACTTC.

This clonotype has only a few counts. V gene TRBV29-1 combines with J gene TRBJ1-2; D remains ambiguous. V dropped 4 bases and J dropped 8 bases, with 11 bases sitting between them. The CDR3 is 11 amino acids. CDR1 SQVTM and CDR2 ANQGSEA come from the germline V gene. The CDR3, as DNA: TGCAGCGTTGCGATTCAGTCGGGCTACACCTTC. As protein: CSVAIQSGYTF.

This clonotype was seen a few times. CDR3 in amino acids: CASSSPGAGNTIYF. CDR3 nucleotide sequence: TGCGCCAGCAGCTCACCAGGGGCTGGAAACACCATATATTTT. The chain has TRBV5-1 and TRBJ1-3, with D tentatively TRBD1 (6 bases). Germline V gene data show CDR1 as SGHRS and CDR2 as YFSETQ. This CDR3 has 14 amino acids. V was cut by 3 bases and J by 2 bases, with 9 bases left in between.

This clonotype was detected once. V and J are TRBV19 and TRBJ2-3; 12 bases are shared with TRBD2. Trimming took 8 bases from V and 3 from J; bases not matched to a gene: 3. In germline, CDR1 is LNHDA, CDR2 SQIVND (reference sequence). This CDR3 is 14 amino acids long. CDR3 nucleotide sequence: TGTGCCAGTGCTAGCGGGAGGGTTACAGATACGCAGTATTTT. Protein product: CASASGRVTDTQYF.

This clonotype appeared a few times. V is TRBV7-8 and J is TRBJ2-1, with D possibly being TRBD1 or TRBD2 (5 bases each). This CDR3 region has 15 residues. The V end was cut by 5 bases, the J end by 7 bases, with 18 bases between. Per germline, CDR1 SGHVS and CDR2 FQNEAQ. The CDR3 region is CASSAFPGPRNEQFF. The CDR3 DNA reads TGTGCCAGCAGCGCCTTTCCGGGACCCAGAAATGAGCAGTTCTTC.

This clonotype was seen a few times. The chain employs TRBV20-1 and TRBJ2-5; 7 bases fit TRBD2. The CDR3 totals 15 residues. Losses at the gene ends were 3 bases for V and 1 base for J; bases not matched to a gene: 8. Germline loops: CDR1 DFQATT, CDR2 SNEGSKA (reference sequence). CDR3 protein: CSASIFLAAQETQYF. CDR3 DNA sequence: TGCAGTGCTAGTATATTCCTAGCGGCCCAAGAGACCCAGTACTTC.

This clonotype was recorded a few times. The CDR3 reads CASSLTGSLSYEQYF. DNA for the CDR3: TGCGCCAGCAGCTTGACAGGGTCCCTCTCCTACGAGCAGTACTTC. The rearrangement links TRBV5-1 to TRBJ2-7, with D possibly being TRBD1 (6 bases). V lost 1 base, J lost 0 bases, and 11 bases lay in between. Germline lookup yields CDR1 SGHRS and CDR2 YFSETQ. CDR3 size: 15 residues.